This is a list of T cell receptor beta chains from one sample in a study of CD8 T cells in Susac syndrome. MiXCR was run by TCRdb on the immunoSEQ multiplex PCR reads, yielding one entry per CDR3 protein. The table records 100,000 to 150,000 distinct CDR3 sequences, 90% to 95% of them present only once. Source material: CD4+ T cells from PBMCs. These receptors were obtained from a human donor in good health. Each CDR3 is given with its conserved first and last residue. Fields, in order: V gene, D gene, CDR3 length, clone size, J gene, CDR3 DNA, CDR3 protein. The D gene is left open where the match is weak. Rows give clone size only sometimes, using once, few, many, or a class for an expanded clone.

>TRBV15|TRBD1|14|-|TRBJ2-7
TGTGCCACCAGCCGTAGGACAGGCACCTACGAGCAGTACTTC
CATSRRTGTYEQYF
>TRBV29-1|-|12|-|TRBJ1-2
TGCAGCGTTGATTCGGGCCTCTATGGCTACACCTTC
CSVDSGLYGYTF
>TRBV6-2/TRBV6-3|TRBD1|15|-|TRBJ1-1
TGTGCCAGCAGGCCGACACGAGACAGGGGCGGGGAAGCTTTCTTT
CASRPTRDRGGEAFF
>TRBV10-3|-|14|-|TRBJ2-7
TGTGCCATCAGTCCAGCGGGAATACAGGGCGAGCAGTACTTC
CAISPAGIQGEQYF
>TRBV4-3|TRBD1|15|-|TRBJ1-4
TGCGCCAGCAGCCAGATAGGGGGCACTAATGAAAAACTGTTTTTT
CASSQIGGTNEKLFF
>TRBV7-9|TRBD2|14|-|TRBJ2-7
TGTGCCAGCAGCAAAACTAGCGGTGCCTACGAGCAGTACTTC
CASSKTSGAYEQYF
>TRBV5-1|TRBD2|16|-|TRBJ2-5
TGCGCCAGCAGCCTCGGGACTAGCGGAAACGGGGAGACCCAGTACTTC
CASSLGTSGNGETQYF
>TRBV20-1|-|13|-|TRBJ2-7
TGCAGTGCTAGAGGTGGAGGGGCGGGGGAGCAGTACTTC
CSARGGGAGEQYF
>TRBV19|TRBD1|14|-|TRBJ1-2
TGTGCCAGTCAAAGACAGGGCCTTTACTATGGCTACACCTTC
CASQRQGLYYGYTF
>TRBV6-5|TRBD2|15|-|TRBJ2-1
TGTGCCAGCAGTCCGAGCGGGAGGGCGTTCAATGAGCAGTTCTTC
CASSPSGRAFNEQFF
>TRBV2|TRBD1|15|-|TRBJ1-5
TGTGCCAGCAGTGAACAACAGGGGAGCAATCAGCCCCAGCATTTT
CASSEQQGSNQPQHF
>TRBV12-3/TRBV12-4|-|12|-|TRBJ2-3
TGTGCCAGCACCCTTAGTACAGATACGCAGTATTTT
CASTLSTDTQYF
>TRBV7-2|TRBD1|11|-|TRBJ2-7
TGTGCCAGCAGAAAGGACAGGGAGCAGTACTTC
CASRKDREQYF
>TRBV5-6|-|15|-|TRBJ2-6
TGTGCCAGCAGCTGGGGGTCCTCTGGGGCCAACGTCCTGACTTTC
CASSWGSSGANVLTF
>TRBV6-2/TRBV6-3|TRBD2|14|once|TRBJ2-7
TGTGCCAGCAGTTACGGCGGGAGCTTCCACGAGCAGTACTTC
CASSYGGSFHEQYF
>TRBV10-3|TRBD2|17|-|TRBJ2-1
TGTGCCATCAGTGAGTCCTTTGGGGGGCTAGCGGGGGATGAGCAGTTCTTC
CAISESFGGLAGDEQFF
>TRBV19|TRBD1|15|-|TRBJ1-5
TGTGCCAGTAGTAGACAGGGGAATTTGGATCAGCCCCAGCATTTT
CASSRQGNLDQPQHF
>TRBV12-3/TRBV12-4|TRBD1|15|-|TRBJ2-7
TGTGCCAGCAGTTTGGGGGAGACAGGGGGTTACGAGCAGTACTTC
CASSLGETGGYEQYF
>TRBV5-1|TRBD2|15|few|TRBJ2-7
TGCGCCAGCAGCTTCACTAGCGGGTCTTCCTACGAGCAGTACTTC
CASSFTSGSSYEQYF
>TRBV20-1|TRBD2|17|-|TRBJ2-3
TGCAGTGCTAGACCAAGCGGGAGGGCCGGGTGGGGAGATACGCAGTATTTT
CSARPSGRAGWGDTQYF
>TRBV6-1|-|15|-|TRBJ1-2
TGTGCCAGCAGTTCGACCGGCGACTTCACGAGGGGCTACACCTTC
CASSSTGDFTRGYTF
>TRBV16|TRBD1|15|-|TRBJ1-2
TGTGCCAGCAGCCTTTCTGGACAGGGGGACTATGGCTACACCTTC
CASSLSGQGDYGYTF
>TRBV30|-|12|-|TRBJ1-1
TGTGCCTGGAGTGCCGGACCGACGGGAGCTTTCTTT
CAWSAGPTGAFF
>TRBV20-1|TRBD2|15|-|TRBJ2-7
TGCAGTGCGAAGCGGGGACTAGCGGGCTCCTACGAGCAGTACTTC
CSAKRGLAGSYEQYF